This TCR beta chain came from a study of beta chain features in type 1 diabetes (dated by TCRdb to 2016 to 2018). With regard to the full study: No differences in mean age, gender distribution, total cell number or subset yield were found between patients and healthy donors. A total of roughly 100 million sorted cells were examined across all samples, and a strong correlation was observed between cell number per subset and RNA yield. Whereas all 30 or so donors provided naive and central memory subsets, regulatory and stem cell-like memory subsets were isolated from just 8 patients and roughly 8 healthy donors. The study compared the TCRB repertoires of sorted circulating CD4+ T cell subsets in recently diagnosed type 1 diabetes patients with those in matched healthy donors. The full study reports these points: Type 1 diabetes patients showed a moderate but significant shortening of TCRB CDR3 length in all four CD4+ subsets. Because the HLA sub-analyses included only small numbers of individuals, any influence of HLA type on TCRB rearrangement was left unresolved. Because cDNA was sequenced instead of genomic DNA, activated cells with high expression could be over-represented, although the groups did not differ in activation or CD3 levels. At VDJ recombination sites, type 1 diabetes patients had fewer insertions and more deleted nucleotides, which implies abnormalities in thymic rearrangement. The naive, central memory and regulatory TCRB repertoires appeared to resemble one another more closely among patients than among healthy donors. PCR may preferentially amplify shorter templates, but because patient and control samples were amplified and corrected together, any resulting skew would affect both groups equally.

The High Capacity cDNA Reverse Transcription Kit was used to reverse transcribe all of the isolated RNA, meaning that expressed TCRB transcripts were what got sequenced. Deep immunoSEQ sequencing was performed on naive, central memory and regulatory T cell samples, with an average of roughly 4 million total reads per sample. Sorted cells were lysed in RLT buffer, and RNA was extracted using DNase-treated RNeasy Micro or Mini kits according to cell number. Each cell subset was processed separately to prevent cross-contamination, with patient and healthy donor samples processed together. Using the immunoSEQ multiplex PCR, TCRB sequences were amplified from cDNA into 87-bp fragments spanning the CDR3 region. Amplicons were sequenced on the Illumina HiSeq platform. Processing in the source paper ran as follows. PCR bias was corrected computationally using synthetic template baselines, and reads within Hamming distance 2 were collapsed, with unmergeable singletons discarded. Reads were aligned to IMGT to assign V, D and J genes, CDR3 length, and insertions or deletions at six rearrangement sites. Within each subset, clonotype counts were normalized to sorted cell number, and only after that were true diversity and Gini coefficients computed with the tcR R package. The overlap coefficient, calculated on TCRB nucleotide sequences, was used to measure repertoire sharing. Out-of-frame TCRB sequences from naive cells were analyzed to stand in for the pre-selection repertoire. In TCRdb, the immuneACCESS table is reduced to in-frame sequences with V and J assigned. These tables do not hold every clone; where another copy was compared, an unresolved V gene accounts for under half, and the others remain unexplained. V, J and clone size derive from that table, while D and trimming were established from the DNA sequence. This sample comprises a few hundred thousand clones, approximately 15% of them detected only once. The biggest ten clones account for less than 0.04% of the sample.

Each donor gave one peripheral blood draw, averaging roughly 100 mL, which was collected into heparinised tubes. Naive, central memory, regulatory and stem cell-like memory CD4+ T cells were sorted on a BD FACSAria II using a panel including CD45RO, CCR7, CD25, CD127, CD95 and CD27. All sorted populations exceeded 98% purity. Right away, PBMCs were isolated by Lymphoprep density gradient centrifugation and were stained directly, with no culture step. So that batch effects would be minimized, each experiment stained and sorted samples in pairs, pairing one healthy donor with one patient. This clone was counted between two and nine times. Its antigen is unknown. The input lacks base qualities; no much larger clone sits a single base away. The cysteine opens and the phenylalanine closes a CDR3 of 15 amino acids. The kept DNA is CDR3 alone, 45 bases in frame from the first base. CDR1 and CDR2, per the germline V gene, are LGHNA and YSLEER. Trimming removed 3 bases from V and 7 bases from J; the gene matches leave 6 bases unexplained.

Sample: naive CD4+ T cells from blood. Read against the paper, the sample's cell subset or site label means: true naive CD4+ T cells. The receptor chain draws on TRBV4-3 and TRBJ2-1; TRBD2 aligns with 10 central bases. The TCR was taken from a man aged 25-40 years in good health. CDR3 reads: CASSHSGLAVNEQFF. The base sequence is TGCGCCAGCAGCCATTCAGGACTAGCGGTGAATGAGCAGTTCTTC.